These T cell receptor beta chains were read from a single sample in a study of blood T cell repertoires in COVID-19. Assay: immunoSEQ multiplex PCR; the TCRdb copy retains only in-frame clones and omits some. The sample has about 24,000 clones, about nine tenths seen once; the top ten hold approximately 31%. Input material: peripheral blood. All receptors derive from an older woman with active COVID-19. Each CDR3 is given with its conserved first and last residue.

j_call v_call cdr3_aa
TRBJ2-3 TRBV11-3 CASSPDQAAATDTQYF
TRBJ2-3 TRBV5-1 CASRPDTNTDTQYF
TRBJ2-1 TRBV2 CASNGQAINEQFF
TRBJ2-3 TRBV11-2 CASSYTAGGGRTDTQYF
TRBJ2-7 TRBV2 CASSPLGQVYEQYF
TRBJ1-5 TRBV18 CASSPSGLYSNQPQHF
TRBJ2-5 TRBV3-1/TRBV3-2 CASSPKRGAETQYF
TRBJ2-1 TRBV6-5 CASSSDLAGGDEQFF
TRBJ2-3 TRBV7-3 CASSLRPSGGGADTQYF
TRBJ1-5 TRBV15 CATSKGQGGSNQPQHF
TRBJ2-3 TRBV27 CASGRGGSSTDTQYF
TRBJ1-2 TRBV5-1 CASSILTGETYGYTF
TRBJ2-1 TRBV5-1 CASSLPRGNEQFF
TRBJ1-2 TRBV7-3 CASSFGGGGGYTF
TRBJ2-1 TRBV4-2 CASSPGQGPNNEQFF
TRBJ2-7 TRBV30 CAWSVGLAGPYEQYF
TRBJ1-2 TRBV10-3 CAISDLRGSWDYGYTF
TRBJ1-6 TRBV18 CASSPGQGARSPLHF
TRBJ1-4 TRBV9 CASSVTGGLEKLFF
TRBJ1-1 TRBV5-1 CASGPTGGSTEAFF
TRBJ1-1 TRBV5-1 CASSITGTANEAFF
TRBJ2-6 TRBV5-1 CASSLPPGQGSGANVLTF
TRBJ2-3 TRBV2 CASMDSGGVTQYF
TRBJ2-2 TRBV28 CASSHGGGGDSGGELFF
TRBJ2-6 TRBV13 CASSSRTAGANVLTF
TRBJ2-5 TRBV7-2 CASSPRLAVGGQYF
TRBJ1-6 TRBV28 CASSSQAQGTYNSPLHF
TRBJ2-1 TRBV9 CASSVADLGLNEQFF
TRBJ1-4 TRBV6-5 CASSSINEKLFF
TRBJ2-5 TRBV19 CASRDRSETQYF
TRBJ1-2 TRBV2 CASRPAFNYGYTF
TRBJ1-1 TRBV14 CASSQVGRAFF
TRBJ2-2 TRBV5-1 CASSLEGAGPNTGELFF
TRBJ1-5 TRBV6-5 CASSRTGDSNQPQHF
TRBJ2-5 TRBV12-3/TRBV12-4 CASSFGGPETQYF
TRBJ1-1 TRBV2 CASIFRPSAEAFF
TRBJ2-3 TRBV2 CASSAATGGHADTQYF
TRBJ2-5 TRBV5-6 CASSLVGAQYF
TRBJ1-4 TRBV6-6 CASTATGVNEKLFF
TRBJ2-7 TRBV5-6 CASRVDRPPYEQYF
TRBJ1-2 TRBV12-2 CASRLSPRVDNYGYTF
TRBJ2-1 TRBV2 CASITGGGSGEQFF
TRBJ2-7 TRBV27 CASSLYRGSYEQYF
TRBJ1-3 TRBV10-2 CASSGANAGLPGNTIYF
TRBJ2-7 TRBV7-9 CASSLQAGGPYEQYF